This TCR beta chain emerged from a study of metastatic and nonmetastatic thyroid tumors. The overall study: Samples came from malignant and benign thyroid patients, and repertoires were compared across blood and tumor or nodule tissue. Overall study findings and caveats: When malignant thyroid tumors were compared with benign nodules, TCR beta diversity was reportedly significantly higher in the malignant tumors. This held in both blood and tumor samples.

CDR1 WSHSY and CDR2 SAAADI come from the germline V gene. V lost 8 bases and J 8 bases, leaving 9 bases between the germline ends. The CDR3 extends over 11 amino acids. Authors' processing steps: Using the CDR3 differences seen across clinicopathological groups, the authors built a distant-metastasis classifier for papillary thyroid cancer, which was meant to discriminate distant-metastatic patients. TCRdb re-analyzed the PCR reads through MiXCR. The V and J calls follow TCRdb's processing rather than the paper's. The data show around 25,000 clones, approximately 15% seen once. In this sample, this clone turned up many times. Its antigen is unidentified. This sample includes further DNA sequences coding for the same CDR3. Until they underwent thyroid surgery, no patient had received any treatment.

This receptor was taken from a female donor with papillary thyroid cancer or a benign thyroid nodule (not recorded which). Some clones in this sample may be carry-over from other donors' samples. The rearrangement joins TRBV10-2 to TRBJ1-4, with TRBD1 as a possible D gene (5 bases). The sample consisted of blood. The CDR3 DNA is TGCGCCAGCGAGGAGGGGGAAAAACTGTTTTTT. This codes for CASEEGEKLFF.